This is a list of T cell receptor beta chains from one sample in a study of metastatic and nonmetastatic thyroid tumors. TCRdb re-called the PCR reads with MiXCR. The table includes just over 70,000 clones, about 17% detected once. Sequencing input: blood. Receptors originate from a female donor with papillary thyroid cancer or a benign thyroid nodule (not recorded which). Some clones in this sample may be carry-over from other donors' samples. Both conserved end residues are part of each CDR3. Some rows have no size entry. The others give once, few or many, or a class for an expanded clone.

v_gene: TRBV18; abundance: once; j_gene: TRBJ1-2; CDR3aa: CASSPGTGALAYGYTF
v_gene: TRBV7-3; abundance: -; j_gene: TRBJ2-1; CDR3aa: CASTRLYLSEQFF
v_gene: TRBV5-1; abundance: many; j_gene: TRBJ1-2; CDR3aa: CASREVTGLKNGYTF
v_gene: TRBV28; abundance: many; j_gene: TRBJ2-2; CDR3aa: CASSLPGTGELFF
v_gene: TRBV4-1; abundance: many; j_gene: TRBJ2-1; CDR3aa: CASSSSPFAEQFF
v_gene: TRBV27; abundance: -; j_gene: TRBJ1-5; CDR3aa: CASSSTQVLGQLNHPQHF
v_gene: TRBV20-1; abundance: many; j_gene: TRBJ2-3; CDR3aa: CSARLLLALSTDTQYF
v_gene: TRBV30; abundance: many; j_gene: TRBJ2-1; CDR3aa: CAWSLWTSSTYNEQFF
v_gene: TRBV4-1; abundance: many; j_gene: TRBJ1-2; CDR3aa: CASSQVAAPNYGYTF
v_gene: TRBV7-9; abundance: many; j_gene: TRBJ1-6; CDR3aa: CASSFRDFNSPLHF
v_gene: TRBV5-1; abundance: -; j_gene: TRBJ1-6; CDR3aa: CASSLDTTRNNSPLHF
v_gene: TRBV19; abundance: many; j_gene: TRBJ2-7; CDR3aa: CASRGVESSYEQYF
v_gene: TRBV12-3/TRBV12-4; abundance: many; j_gene: TRBJ2-7; CDR3aa: CASSYTGTSSYEQYF
v_gene: TRBV10-3; abundance: many; j_gene: TRBJ1-5; CDR3aa: CAIRDSVYQPQHF
v_gene: TRBV5-1; abundance: -; j_gene: TRBJ2-2; CDR3aa: CASSSAGTGETGELFF
v_gene: TRBV12-5; abundance: -; j_gene: TRBJ1-1; CDR3aa: CASVLQSGEAFF
v_gene: TRBV29-1; abundance: many; j_gene: TRBJ2-1; CDR3aa: CSVSGTSNEQFF
v_gene: TRBV28; abundance: many; j_gene: TRBJ1-5; CDR3aa: CASRPQGGNQPQHF
v_gene: TRBV6-1; abundance: -; j_gene: TRBJ2-7; CDR3aa: CASVGDRPWEEHYF
v_gene: TRBV24-1; abundance: -; j_gene: TRBJ2-5; CDR3aa: CATSSRQGQETQYF
v_gene: TRBV9; abundance: many; j_gene: TRBJ2-5; CDR3aa: CASSPLTGGQETQYF
v_gene: TRBV30; abundance: many; j_gene: TRBJ2-2; CDR3aa: CAWSVLGTGELFF
v_gene: TRBV20-1; abundance: many; j_gene: TRBJ1-1; CDR3aa: CSASEGAGGLGEAFF
v_gene: TRBV2; abundance: many; j_gene: TRBJ2-7; CDR3aa: CASSGQGYEQYF
v_gene: TRBV20-1; abundance: many; j_gene: TRBJ1-6; CDR3aa: CSARVGQGNSPLHF
v_gene: TRBV6-1; abundance: few; j_gene: TRBJ2-1; CDR3aa: CASIPQREAYNEQFF